This TCR beta chain appears in the sequencing data of a study of shared clonotypes between healthy human individuals. V lost 10 bases, J lost 5 bases, and 17 bases lay in between. The CDR3 is 13 residues long. From germline, CDR1 is SNHLY and CDR2 FYNNEI. Repertoires were generated with immunoSEQ multiplex PCR, while TCRdb's copy carries only in-frame clones and drops some. The repertoire holds more than 2,000,000 clones, with approximately 95% as singletons. The chain combines TRBV2 with TRBJ2-5; the D is unclear. Sequencing input: naive CD4+ T cells from PBMCs. Subset of the sample: CD45RA+ positively selected. This TCR was sampled from a young man in good health. Some clones in this sample may be carry-over from other donors' samples. In nucleotides, the CDR3 is TGTGCCACCATGCCAGGAGTTCTGGAGACCCAGTACTTC. Amino acids: CATMPGVLETQYF.